This section outlines one T cell receptor beta chain sequence together with its context. Its specificity is unknown. The CDR3 has 14 amino acids. V lost 5 bases, J lost 3 bases, and 6 bases stayed unmatched. The germline CDR1 and CDR2 sequences are LNHDA and SQIVND (reference sequence). TCRdb's table, derived via immunoSEQ multiplex PCR, lists solely in-frame clones and lacks some. The sample consists of approximately 32,000 clones, about 82% of them appearing once. The data originate from a study of memory B cells and T cells in multiple sclerosis. Study results and limitations: Compartments had unequal clone-set sizes, affecting shared clonotype counts.

After stimulus-free culture, autoproliferating CFSE-dim and non-proliferating CFSE-high T cells were sequenced separately. 40 million to 50 million CFSE-labeled PBMCs were cultured around 7 days unstimulated, then replicate wells were pooled. CFSE at about 0.5 uM labeled the PBMCs, which were then cultured unstimulated. The sample taken for sequencing was PBMCs from blood kept in culture. The TCR originated in a human donor with multiple sclerosis. The rearrangement joins TRBV19 to TRBJ1-2; TRBD1 aligns across 7 bases. The CDR3, as DNA: TGTGCCAGTAGTTTTGGACAGGCACACTATGGCTACACCTTC. This sequence encodes CASSFGQAHYGYTF.